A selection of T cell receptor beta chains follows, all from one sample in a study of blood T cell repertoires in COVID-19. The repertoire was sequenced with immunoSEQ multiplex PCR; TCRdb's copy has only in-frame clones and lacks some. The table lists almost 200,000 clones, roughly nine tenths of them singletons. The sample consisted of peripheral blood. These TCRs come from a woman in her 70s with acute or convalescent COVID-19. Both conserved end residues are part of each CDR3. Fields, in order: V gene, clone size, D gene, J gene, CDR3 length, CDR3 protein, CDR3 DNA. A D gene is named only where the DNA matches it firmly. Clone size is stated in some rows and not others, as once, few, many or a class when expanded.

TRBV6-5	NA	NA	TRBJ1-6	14	CASNSQGGGSPLHF	TGTGCCAGCAATTCACAGGGTGGTGGGTCACCCCTCCACTTT
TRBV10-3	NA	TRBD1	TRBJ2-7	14	CAISDGTAPLEQYF	TGTGCCATCAGTGATGGGACAGCCCCTCTTGAGCAGTACTTC
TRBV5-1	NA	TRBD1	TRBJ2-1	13	CASSSQGDNEQFF	TGCGCCAGCAGCTCACAGGGGGACAATGAGCAGTTCTTC
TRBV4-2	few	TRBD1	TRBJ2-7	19	CASSQYPLGGAQTSYEQYF	TGTGCCAGCAGCCAATACCCGCTAGGGGGCGCTCAAACCTCCTACGAGCAGTACTTC
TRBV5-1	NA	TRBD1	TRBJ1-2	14	CASSSTGTGAGYTF	TGCGCCAGCAGCTCGACCGGGACAGGGGCCGGCTACACCTTC
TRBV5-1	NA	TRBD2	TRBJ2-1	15	CASSSGGGSYNEQFF	TGCGCCAGCAGCTCAGGCGGGGGCTCCTACAATGAGCAGTTCTTC
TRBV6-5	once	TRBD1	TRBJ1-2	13	CASSMTGNYGYTF	TGTGCCAGCAGTATGACAGGGAACTATGGCTACACCTTC
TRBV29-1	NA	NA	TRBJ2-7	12	CSVSGDSYEQYF	TGCAGCGTTTCCGGGGACTCCTACGAGCAGTACTTC
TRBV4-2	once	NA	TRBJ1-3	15	CASSHRQETGNTIYF	TGTGCCAGCAGCCACCGACAGGAGACGGGAAACACCATATATTTT
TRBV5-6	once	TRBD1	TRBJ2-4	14	CATQTGLAKNIQYF	TGTGCCACCCAGACAGGGTTAGCCAAAAACATTCAGTACTTC
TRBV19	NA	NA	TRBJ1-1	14	CASIQGRMNTEAFF	TGTGCCAGTATTCAGGGGCGGATGAACACTGAAGCTTTCTTT
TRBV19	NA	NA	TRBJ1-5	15	CASSIGPNSNQPQHF	TGTGCCAGTAGTATAGGGCCGAATAGCAATCAGCCCCAGCATTTT
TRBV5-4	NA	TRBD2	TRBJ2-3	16	CASSLGRREAADTQYF	TGTGCCAGCAGCTTAGGTAGGCGGGAGGCGGCAGATACGCAGTATTTT
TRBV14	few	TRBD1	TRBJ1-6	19	CASSRTDRTPENYNSPLHF	TGTGCCAGCAGCCGGACGGACAGGACCCCGGAAAACTATAATTCACCCCTCCACTTT
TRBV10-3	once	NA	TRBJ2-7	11	CAIGDTYEQYF	TGTGCCATCGGGGACACATACGAGCAGTACTTC
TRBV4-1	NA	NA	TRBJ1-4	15	CASSSTPATNEKLFF	TGCGCCAGCAGCTCGACACCAGCAACTAATGAAAAACTGTTTTTT
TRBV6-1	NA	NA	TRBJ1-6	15	CASSEMRALRSPLHF	TGTGCCAGCAGTGAAATGCGGGCACTTCGTTCACCCCTCCACTTT
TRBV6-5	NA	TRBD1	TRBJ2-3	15	CASSQDRIPTDTQYF	TGTGCCAGCAGTCAGGACAGGATTCCCACAGATACGCAGTATTTT
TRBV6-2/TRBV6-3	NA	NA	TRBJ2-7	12	CASSETAYEQYF	TGTGCCAGCAGCGAAACAGCCTACGAGCAGTACTTC
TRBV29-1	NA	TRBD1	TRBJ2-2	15	CSVEDKQGGTGELFF	TGCAGCGTTGAAGATAAACAGGGGGGCACCGGGGAGCTGTTTTTT
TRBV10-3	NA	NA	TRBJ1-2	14	CAISESTGNYGYTF	TGTGCCATCAGTGAGTCTACGGGTAACTATGGCTACACCTTC
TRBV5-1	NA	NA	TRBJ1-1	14	CASSQQGGGTEAFF	TGCGCCAGCAGCCAACAGGGAGGGGGCACTGAAGCTTTCTTT
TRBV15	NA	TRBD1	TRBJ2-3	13	CATGTGGSDTQYF	TGTGCCACCGGGACAGGGGGTTCGGATACGCAGTATTTT
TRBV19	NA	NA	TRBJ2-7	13	CASSWGLDYEQYF	TGTGCCAGTAGTTGGGGGCTTGACTACGAGCAGTACTTC
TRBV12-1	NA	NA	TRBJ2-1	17	CASSSLRRRGAVYEQFF	TGTGCCAGCAGCTCCCTGCGACGACGGGGAGCCGTCTATGAGCAGTTCTTC
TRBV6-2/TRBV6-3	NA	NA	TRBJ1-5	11	CASSSGQPQHF	TGTGCCAGCAGCTCTGGCCAGCCCCAGCATTTT
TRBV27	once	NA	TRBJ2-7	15	CASSRFRLAGTEQYF	TGTGCCAGCAGTCGTTTCCGGCTAGCCGGAACTGAGCAGTACTTC
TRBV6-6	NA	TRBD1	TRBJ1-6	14	CASSGGQSNSPLHF	TGTGCCAGCAGTGGGGGACAGTCCAATTCACCCCTCCACTTT
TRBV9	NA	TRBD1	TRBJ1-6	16	CASSVSGQGAGSPLHF	TGTGCCAGCAGCGTATCCGGACAGGGGGCCGGCTCACCCCTCCACTTT
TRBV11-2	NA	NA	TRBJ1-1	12	CASSLTRLEAFF	TGTGCCAGCAGCTTAACGAGGTTAGAAGCTTTCTTT
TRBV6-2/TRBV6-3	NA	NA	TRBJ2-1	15	CASSYRQGRNNEQFF	TGTGCCAGCAGTTACCGCCAGGGTCGAAACAATGAGCAGTTCTTC
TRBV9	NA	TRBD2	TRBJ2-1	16	CASSVGWLADSYEQFF	TGTGCCAGCAGCGTAGGGTGGCTAGCGGACTCATATGAGCAGTTCTTC